The source of this TCR beta chain is a study of blood T cells in healthy people across ages. Study at large: About one barcoded beta molecule was captured per two T cells (by template switching).

Notes on the study in general: One million T cells yielded diversity estimates that were considered underestimates. Observed TCR beta diversity per million T cells went down as age went up. This fall followed a roughly linear course with age.

The CDR3 has 15 residues. Germline CDR1 SGHVS, CDR2 FQNEAQ. Trimming took off 5 bases at V and 5 bases at J, with 13 bases between the two ends. As for this clonotype: Its antigen is undetermined.

Through a sample-barcoded 5' primer and a J-beta primer mix, a second PCR was run for roughly 6 to 12 cycles. TCRdb reanalysed the 5' RACE reads using MiXCR and keeps one entry per CDR3 protein. Of around 1.1 million distinct CDR3 sequences listed, around two fifths are singletons. Material for sequencing was blood. The gene calls are TRBV7-8 and TRBJ1-6, with D possibly TRBD1 on 5 matching bases. The clonotype originates from a man younger than 35 in good health. CDR3 sequence: CASSIGHQNNSPLHF. CDR3 nucleotides: TGTGCCAGCAGCATCGGACACCAAAATAATTCACCCCTCCACTTT. The whole variable domain, remainder taken from reference TRBV7-8 and TRBJ1-6, is GAGVSQSPRYKVAKRGQDVALRCDPISGHVSLFWYQQALGQGPEFLTYFQNEAQLDKSGLPSDRFFAERPEGSVSTLKIQRTQQEDSAVYLCASSIGHQNNSPLHFGNGTRLTVT.